This TCR beta chain was identified in a study of blood T cell repertoires in COVID-19. Study-wide background: Spain, Italy and the United States supplied samples that represented acute and convalescent COVID-19. T cells, B-cell-depleted T cells, or PBMCs provided the cDNA or gDNA that served as material.

Original data processing: Amplification from reference gene primers served as the basis for estimated nucleated cell counts. Data came from immunoSEQ multiplex PCR; TCRdb stores just in-frame clones and leaves some out. D and trimming come from the DNA, and the V and J calls and clone size come from that table. Found here are about 74,000 clones, about nine tenths of them singletons; the top ten hold about 30%. The ends were cut back, 5 bases at V and 9 bases at J, with 11 bases in the middle. The germline CDR1 and CDR2 sequences are SGHNT and YENEEA. The CDR3 sequence is 12 residues long. This chain joins TRBV11-3 and TRBJ2-1; D is perhaps TRBD2 (6 bases). The TCR sequence derives from a woman over 75 with active or convalescent COVID-19. Source material: peripheral blood. CDR3 protein: CASSPLGGEQFF. The CDR3 DNA reads TGTGCCAGCAGCCCTCTCGGGGGTGAGCAGTTCTTC.